These 14 T cell receptor beta chains share one sample of origin, sequenced in a study of T-cell reconstitution after alpha-beta-depleted transplantation in children (dated by TCRdb to the mid-2010s). Receptors were amplified or captured by PCR. The sample was run on an Illumina HiSeq 2500. To normalize quantification of the TCRbeta repertoire, the TCR libraries were built with molecular barcoding that relied on unique molecular identifiers. Using fastp at Q25 and MiXCR, TCRdb reprocessed the public reads and kept productive beta chains. Rows merge per CDR3 protein into single entries with the most common DNA and genes. Present in this sample are roughly 400,000 distinct CDR3 sequences, roughly two fifths of which were seen just once. The ten most abundant clones make up 25% to 30% of the sample. The sample's treatment or condition label, decoded: allogeneic hematopoietic cell transplantation with graft depleted of TCRalphabeta T cells and CD19 B cells.

The sequences come from PBMCs, collected before TCRalphabeta/CD19-depleted stem cell transplant. The receptors stem from a girl aged 2-15 years with aplastic anemia, due to receive a stem cell transplant.

The rearrangement uses TRBV27 and TRBJ2-4; D is unresolved. The length of the CDR3 is 19 residues. CDR1 is MNHEY and CDR2 is SMNVEV in the germline V gene (reference sequence). Trimming took 0 bases from V and 0 from J, leaving 18 bases between them. CDR3 region: CASSLSAGNFLLAKNIQYF. The CDR3 DNA reads as TGTGCCAGCAGTTTATCAGCAGGAAACTTCCTTCTAGCCAAAAACATTCAGTACTTC.

CDR3 in amino acids: CASRARLAVYEQYF. CDR3 coding DNA: TGTGCCAGCAGGGCCCGACTAGCGGTTTACGAGCAGTACTTC. V gene TRBV6-1 combines with J gene TRBJ2-7; 9 bases are a match to TRBD2. This CDR3 contains 14 residues. Germline V gene sequence: CDR1 MNHNS, CDR2 SASEGT. The junction had 7 bases not matched to a gene; V was cut back by 6 bases and J by 4 bases.

For this clonotype: Germline is not matched at one junction end, which may reflect a read error. The CDR3 is CIVDKGGETQYF. CDR3 sequence (DNA): TGCATCGTTGACAAGGGAGGGGAGACCCAGTACTTC. J is TRBJ2-5 and V is TRBV29-1, with TRBD2 matching over 7 bases. Germline V gives CDR1 SQVTM, CDR2 ANQGSEA. The CDR3 is made up of 12 amino acids.

This clonotype was observed a few times. The chain couples TRBV19 to TRBJ1-1, with TRBD1 matching over 8 bases. CDR3 length: 15 residues. The germline CDR1 and CDR2 sequences are LNHDA and SQIVND (reference sequence). V lost 5 bases and J lost 2; bases outside the gene matches: 7. CDR3 nucleotide sequence: TGTGCCAGTAGTCCCTGGGACAGGATTAACACTGAAGCTTTCTTT. This codes for CASSPWDRINTEAFF.

This clonotype has at least ten counts. CDR3 DNA sequence: TGTGCCAGCAGCCAAGTGCGGGGCCGGAATGAGCAGTTCTTC. It is translated as CASSQVRGRNEQFF. V gene TRBV7-9 combines with J gene TRBJ2-1; a possible D gene is TRBD2 (6 bases). Trimming took 5 bases from V and 7 from J, leaving 15 bases between them. The CDR3 covers 14 residues. Germline V lookup: CDR1 SEHNR, CDR2 FQNEAQ (reference sequence).

The chain employs TRBV12-3 or TRBV12-4 and TRBJ1-2; TRBD1 aligns across 8 bases. J gave up 7 bases and V 6 bases, and 4 bases lay outside the gene matches. The CDR3 is 12 amino acids. The CDR3 protein is CASSRGPGGYTF. CDR3 nucleotide sequence: TGTGCCAGCAGCAGGGGGCCGGGTGGCTACACCTTC.

This chain connects TRBV6-5 to TRBJ2-7; 8 nucleotides align to TRBD2. Germline assignment: CDR1 MNHEY and CDR2 SVGAGI. CDR3 length: 14 amino acids. Trimming at V came to 4 bases and at J to 6 bases, leaving 8 bases not matched to a gene. The CDR3 DNA follows: TGTGCCAGCAGTTCCCCCGGGAGGGTGAGCGAGCAGTACTTC. This translates into CASSSPGRVSEQYF.

The table lists this clonotype with a count of one. The chain combines TRBV10-3 with TRBJ2-5; weak D call: TRBD1 (5 bases). This CDR3 is built from 14 residues. Trimming left V 3 bases short and J 5 bases short, with 13 bases between. Germline loops: CDR1 ENHRY, CDR2 SYGVKD. CDR3 in DNA: TGTGCCATCAGTGAACCCGACAGTGCGGAGACCCAGTACTTC. It yields the protein CAISEPDSAETQYF.

The rearrangement links TRBV5-5 to TRBJ2-1, with a possible D match to TRBD2 (5 bases). Trimming took off 4 bases at V and 1 base at J, with 15 bases between the two ends. This CDR3 spans 16 amino acids. Germline V gene sequence: CDR1 SGHKS, CDR2 YYEKEE (reference sequence). This chain's CDR3 is CASSMGIGVSYNEQFF. The CDR3 DNA is TGTGCCAGCAGCATGGGTATCGGGGTGTCCTACAATGAGCAGTTCTTC.

This clonotype was seen at least ten times. The rearrangement uses TRBV19 and TRBJ1-2; unclear D gene. The CDR3 extends over 12 amino acids. The V end was cut by 7 bases, the J end by 4 bases, with 10 bases between. Germline-derived CDR1 and CDR2 are LNHDA and SQIVND (reference sequence). The CDR3 sequence: CASTVGIYGYTF. CDR3 bases: TGTGCCAGTACAGTAGGAATCTATGGCTACACCTTC.

The genes are TRBV12-3 or TRBV12-4 and TRBJ1-6; D call uncertain. Between the trimmed V and J ends, which lost 2 bases and 4 bases, there was a span of 15 bases. CDR3 length: 17 amino acids. The CDR3 sequence: CASSLIPAGRYNSPLHF. In nucleotides, the CDR3 is TGTGCCAGCAGTTTAATCCCCGCGGGAAGGTATAATTCACCCCTCCACTTT.

This clonotype was seen ten or more times. The gene calls are TRBV15 and TRBJ2-2, with TRBD1 matching over 9 bases. V dropped 4 bases and J dropped 0; count of bases not matched to a gene: 3. Germline-derived CDR1 and CDR2 are LNHNV and YYDKDF (reference sequence). This CDR3 is built from 16 residues. The CDR3 loop is CATSMDRGTNTGELFF. The DNA of the CDR3 is TGTGCCACCAGCATGGACAGGGGAACGAACACCGGGGAGCTGTTTTTT.

The genes are TRBV6-1 and TRBJ2-1; 11 bases are a match to TRBD2. The CDR3 runs to 17 residues. Germline assignment: CDR1 MNHNS and CDR2 SASEGT. V trimming: 4 bases; J trimming: 0 bases; junction bases outside the gene matches: 5. CDR3 residues: CASSARLAGISYNEQFF. The CDR3, as DNA: TGTGCCAGCAGTGCCCGACTAGCGGGGATCTCCTACAATGAGCAGTTCTTC.

The genes are TRBV7-9 and TRBJ2-3; D tentatively reads TRBD1 or TRBD2 (6 bases each). The CDR3 has 16 amino acids. V lost 2 bases and J lost 4, with 16 bases in between. Germline V lookup: CDR1 SEHNR, CDR2 FQNEAQ (reference sequence). The CDR3 DNA reads TGTGCCAGCAGCTTAAAAGTAGGGGGGCGTTCAGATACGCAGTATTTT. It yields the protein CASSLKVGGRSDTQYF.